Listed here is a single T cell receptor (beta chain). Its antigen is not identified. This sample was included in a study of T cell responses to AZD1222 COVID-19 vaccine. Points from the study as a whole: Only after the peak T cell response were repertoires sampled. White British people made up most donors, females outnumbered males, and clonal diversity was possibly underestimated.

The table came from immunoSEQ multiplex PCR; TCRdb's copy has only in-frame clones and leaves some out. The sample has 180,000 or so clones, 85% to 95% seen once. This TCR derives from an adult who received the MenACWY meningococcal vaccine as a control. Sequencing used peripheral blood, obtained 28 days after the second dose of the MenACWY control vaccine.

CDR3 residues: CASSRRGNTEAFF. The DNA for the CDR3 is TGTGCCAGCAGCCGTCGGGGGAACACTGAAGCTTTCTTT. J is TRBJ1-1 and V is TRBV7-3; no definite D call. The CDR3 sequence is 13 residues long. Germline V lookup: CDR1 SGHTA, CDR2 FQGTGA. Trimming removed 5 bases at V and 1 base at J, with 8 bases between. The whole variable domain, filled in from reference TRBV7-3 and TRBJ1-1, reads GAGVSQTPSNKVTEKGKYVELRCDPISGHTALYWYRQSLGQGPEFLIYFQGTGAADDSGLPNDRFFAVRPEGSVSTLKIQRTERGDSAVYLCASSRRGNTEAFFGQGTRLTVV.